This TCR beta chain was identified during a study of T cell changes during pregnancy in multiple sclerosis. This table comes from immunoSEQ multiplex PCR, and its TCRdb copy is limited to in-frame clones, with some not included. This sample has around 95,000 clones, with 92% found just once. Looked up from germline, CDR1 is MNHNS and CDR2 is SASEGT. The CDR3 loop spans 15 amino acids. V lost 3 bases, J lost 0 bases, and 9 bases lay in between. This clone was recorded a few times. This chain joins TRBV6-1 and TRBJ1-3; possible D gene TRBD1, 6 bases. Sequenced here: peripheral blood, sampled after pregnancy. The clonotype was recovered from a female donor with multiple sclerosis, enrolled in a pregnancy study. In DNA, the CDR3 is TGTGCCAGCAGTGACCGACAGGACTCTGGAAACACCATATATTTT. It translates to CASSDRQDSGNTIYF.